Below, 24 T cell receptor beta chains from the same sample are listed, as sequenced in a study of control samples from healthy donors and cancer patients. Profiling relied on immunoSEQ multiplex PCR, and the TCRdb table lists in-frame clones only, not all of them. The table lists 95,000 to 150,000 clones, approximately 89% of them singletons. The material sequenced was blood. The origin of the receptors is a man between 35 and 55 years old in good health.

V is TRBV9 and J is TRBJ2-7, with D possibly matching TRBD1 (5 bases). Per the germline V gene, CDR1 is SGDLS and CDR2 is YYNGEE. The CDR3 is 12 residues long. Trimming stripped 6 bases from V and 6 bases from J, with 13 bases between. This chain's CDR3 is CASTDPGFEQYF. CDR3 DNA sequence: TGTGCCAGCACCGACCCAGGGTTCGAGCAGTACTTC.

The chain recombines TRBV10-1 with TRBJ2-3; 9 bases match TRBD2. Germline V lookup: CDR1 WNHNN, CDR2 SYGVQD (reference sequence). V lost 3 bases, J lost 2 bases, and 6 bases stayed unmatched. The CDR3 runs to 16 residues. The chain's CDR3 is CASSEWPSGDTDTQYF. The CDR3 nucleotides read TGCGCCAGCAGTGAATGGCCTAGCGGGGACACAGATACGCAGTATTTT.

This chain links TRBV6-9 with TRBJ1-5, with D perhaps TRBD1 (5 bases). The CDR3 consists of 14 residues. Germline CDR1 reads MNHGY; CDR2 reads SVAAGI. V gave up 11 bases and J gave up 3 bases, with 17 bases separating them. The CDR3 reads CAGWGEGTNQPQHF. The CDR3 DNA is TGTGCCGGATGGGGGGAGGGGACCAATCAGCCCCAGCATTTT.

V and J are TRBV5-4 and TRBJ2-1; possible D gene TRBD1, 6 bases. The germline CDR1 and CDR2 sequences are SGHNT and YYREEE (reference sequence). V lost 0 bases, J lost 8 bases, and 15 bases lay in between. This CDR3 spans 15 amino acids. The chain's CDR3 is CASSLGGTGSDEQFF. The CDR3 nucleotides are TGTGCCAGCAGCTTGGGGGGAACAGGGTCGGATGAGCAGTTCTTC.

This rearrangement joins TRBV21-1 to TRBJ1-4. TRBV21-1 is given as a pseudogene. The CDR3 runs 17 residues. The CDR3 nucleotides read TGTGCCAGCAGCAAAGAACAAGGCAGTCCGGCTAATGAAAAACTGTTTTTT. Amino acid sequence: CASSKEQGSPANEKLFF.

The genes are TRBV15 and TRBJ2-2, with no clear D. The CDR3 contains 14 residues. CDR1 LNHNV and CDR2 YYDKDF come from the germline V gene (reference sequence). Trimming shortened V by 4 bases and J by 5 bases, and 11 bases separated the two germline ends. CDR3 coding DNA: TGTGCCACCAGCACGTGGGCAGCTACCGGGGAGCTGTTTTTT. Translated, it gives CATSTWAATGELFF. Based on the CDR3 plus reference TRBV15 and TRBJ2-2, the full variable domain is DAMVIQNPRYQVTQFGKPVTLSCSQTLNHNVMYWYQQKSSQAPKLLFHYYDKDFNNEADTPDNFQSRRPNTSFCFLDIRSPGLGDTAMYLCATSTWAATGELFFGEGSRLTVL.

The J gene is TRBJ1-2, the V gene TRBV14; D uncertain. V was clipped by 6 bases and J by 8 bases, with 7 bases between them. Germline assignment: CDR1 SGHDN and CDR2 FVKESK. The CDR3 contains 10 residues. CDR3 nucleotides: TGTGCCAGCAGTCGAGGGGGCTACACCTTC. It specifies CASSRGGYTF.

The genes are TRBV5-1 and TRBJ2-2; D unclear. V lost 0 bases and J lost 0, with 6 bases in between. Germline CDR1 is SGHRS and CDR2 is YFSETQ. This CDR3 has 15 amino acids. The CDR3 DNA follows: TGCGCCAGCAGCTTGGGGGGATCGAACACCGGGGAGCTGTTTTTT. Encoded protein: CASSLGGSNTGELFF.

The chain couples TRBV3-1 (or the pseudogene TRBV3-2) to TRBJ1-5; D may be TRBD1 (5 bases). Germline V gene data show CDR1 as LGHDT and CDR2 as YNNKEL (reference sequence). V was clipped by 1 base and J by 6 bases, with 13 bases between them. This CDR3 has 15 amino acids. The CDR3 reads CASSQGTGGVQPQHF. The CDR3 coding sequence is TGTGCCAGCAGCCAAGGGACGGGAGGGGTTCAGCCCCAGCATTTT.

This clone was seen just once. V gene TRBV24-1 combines with J gene TRBJ2-7, with D possibly being TRBD2 (5 bases). V dropped 0 bases and J dropped 4 bases, with 12 bases sitting between them. The CDR3 runs 15 residues. Germline V CDR1 and CDR2: KGHDR, SFDVKD. This CDR3 is CATSDLSTGRYEQYF. As DNA, the CDR3 is TGTGCCACCAGTGATTTGTCGACGGGGAGATACGAGCAGTACTTC.

The CDR3 DNA follows: TGTGCCAGCAGCCCGGACTTGTCTGGAAACACCATATATTTT. Encoded protein: CASSPDLSGNTIYF. This chain links TRBV7-2 with TRBJ1-3; D unresolved. Germline V gives CDR1 SGHTA, CDR2 FQGNSA. The CDR3 is made up of 14 amino acids. Trimming removed 5 bases from V and 1 base from J, with 9 bases in between.

The V call is TRBV5-1, the J call TRBJ1-6; TRBD1 aligns across 8 bases. This CDR3 is 14 amino acids long. Losses at the gene ends were 5 bases for V and 7 bases for J; bases not matched to a gene: 5. Per germline, CDR1 SGHRS and CDR2 YFSETQ. The CDR3 DNA reads as TGCGCCAGCAGTCGGGACAGGCTGAATTCACCCCTCCACTTT. Protein sequence: CASSRDRLNSPLHF.

This chain uses TRBV7-8 with TRBJ1-2; 8 bases agree with TRBD1. The CDR3 is 17 residues long. Trimming removed 0 bases from V and 6 bases from J; junction bases left unmatched: 12. Germline V gives CDR1 SGHVS, CDR2 FQNEAQ. Here the CDR3 DNA reads TGTGCCAGCAGCTTAGCGGTGGGAAGGCAGGGGGCAGATGGCTACACCTTC. Its translation is CASSLAVGRQGADGYTF.

V is TRBV28 and J is TRBJ2-1; a possible D gene is TRBD1 (5 bases). The CDR3 totals 16 residues. CDR1 MDHEN and CDR2 SYDVKM come from the germline V gene. The V end lost 2 bases, the J end lost 0 bases, and 11 bases lay between the germline ends. CDR3 nucleotide sequence: TGTGCCAGCAGTTTAAGTGACAGAGGCTCCTACAATGAGCAGTTCTTC. It specifies CASSLSDRGSYNEQFF.

The chain uses TRBV11-2 and TRBJ1-5, with D perhaps matching TRBD1 (5 bases). The CDR3 length is 14 residues. The V end lost 5 bases, the J end lost 1 base, and 9 bases lay between the germline ends. CDR1 is SGHAT, CDR2 FQNNGV, per germline. This CDR3 reads CASSPRQSNQPQHF. CDR3 DNA: TGTGCCAGCAGCCCACGACAGAGCAATCAGCCCCAGCATTTT. The whole variable domain, remainder taken from reference TRBV11-2 and TRBJ1-5, is EAGVAQSPRYKIIEKRQSVAFWCNPISGHATLYWYQQILGQGPKLLIQFQNNGVVDDSQLPKDRFSAERLKGVDSTLKIQPAKLEDSAVYLCASSPRQSNQPQHFGDGTRLSIL.

The gene calls are TRBV6-2 or TRBV6-3 and TRBJ2-3; weak D call: TRBD2 (6 bases). Germline assignment: CDR1 MNHEY and CDR2 SVGEGT. CDR3 length equals 14 residues. V lost 2 bases and J lost 8, with 14 bases in between. The CDR3 sequence is CASSYDRGSRTQYF. The DNA for the CDR3 is TGTGCCAGCAGTTACGATCGGGGGAGCCGTACGCAGTATTTT.

This chain joins TRBV24-1 and TRBJ2-5; TRBD2 matches 11 bases. V shed 4 bases, J shed 2 bases, and the junction held 8 bases outside the gene matches. CDR1 KGHDR and CDR2 SFDVKD come from the germline V gene. The CDR3 has 17 amino acids. The CDR3 region has the DNA TGTGCCACCAGTGACTCATCTGGGACTAGCGGACAAGAGACCCAGTACTTC. Its protein is CATSDSSGTSGQETQYF.

This clone was detected once. This chain uses TRBV3-1 (or the pseudogene TRBV3-2) with TRBJ1-5; no reliable D call. Germline V gene data show CDR1 as LGHDT and CDR2 as YNNKEL (reference sequence). The V end lost 0 bases, the J end lost 7 bases, and 13 bases lay between the germline ends. The CDR3 covers 15 residues. CDR3 region: CASSQEIGTDQPQHF. The DNA of the CDR3 is TGTGCCAGCAGCCAAGAAATAGGAACAGACCAGCCCCAGCATTTT.

The chain links TRBV7-2 to TRBJ1-1, with D uncertain. The CDR3 is 14 residues long. Per germline, CDR1 SGHTA and CDR2 FQGNSA. Trimming took 7 bases from V and 2 from J, leaving 14 bases between them. CDR3 sequence reads: CASTIFTHNTEAFF. DNA for the CDR3: TGTGCCAGCACCATTTTTACACACAACACTGAAGCTTTCTTT.

CDR3 bases: TGTGCCTGGAGTGAGTTTTGGAGTGAAGCTTTCTTT. This gives the protein CAWSEFWSEAFF. This chain joins TRBV30 and TRBJ1-1; no reliable D call. The germline V and J ends were trimmed by 1 base and 7 bases, with 10 bases remaining between them. Germline CDR1 and CDR2: GTSNPN and SVGIG (reference sequence). This CDR3 contains 12 residues.

The V gene is TRBV5-1, the J gene TRBJ1-1; 7 bases align to TRBD1. The germline V gene encodes CDR1 SGHRS and CDR2 YFSETQ. The CDR3 contains 14 residues. V gave up 3 bases and J gave up 2 bases; unmatched junction bases: 4. CDR3 DNA: TGCGCCAGCAGCTACACAGGGGACAACACTGAAGCTTTCTTT. Protein: CASSYTGDNTEAFF.

The V call is TRBV5-3, the J call TRBJ1-2; the D is unclear. TRBV5-3 is labeled an ORF, and its function is uncertain. The ends were cut back, 5 bases at V and 7 bases at J, with 15 bases in the middle. The CDR3 spans 13 residues. CDR3 sequence (DNA): TGTGCCAGAAGTCCCGACGTGCGGGGTGGCTACACCTTC. It yields the protein CARSPDVRGGYTF.

V usage is TRBV28 and J usage is TRBJ1-2; D perhaps matches TRBD1 (5 bases). With 10 bases removed from V and 3 bases from J, the gap between germline ends came to 12 bases. The CDR3 is 12 amino acids. From germline, CDR1 is MDHEN and CDR2 SYDVKM. This CDR3 is CATGGGDYGYTF. The CDR3 coding sequence is TGTGCCACCGGCGGGGGGGACTATGGCTACACCTTC.

This chain links TRBV24-1 with TRBJ1-5; no clear D. V dropped 1 base and J dropped 2 bases, with 5 bases sitting between them. The CDR3 is 14 amino acids. Germline V gives CDR1 KGHDR, CDR2 SFDVKD. The CDR3 nucleotides are TGTGCCACCAGTGATTTAGCGGGCAATCAGCCCCAGCATTTT. It is translated as CATSDLAGNQPQHF.